This entry features one T cell receptor beta chain sequence. These data belong to a study of shared clonotypes between healthy human individuals. Naive CD8 cells lacked CD45RO and underwent positive selection for CCR7, leaving out terminally differentiated effector memory CD45RA+ cells. Data came from immunoSEQ multiplex PCR; TCRdb stores just in-frame clones and leaves some out. The sample holds 750,000 to 1,000,000 clones, over 90% seen once. This CDR3 spans 15 amino acids. Germline V gene lookup returns CDR1 SQVTM and CDR2 ANQGSEA. Trimming cost V 2 bases and J 3 bases, with 17 bases left between them.

The material sequenced was naive CD8+ T cells sorted from blood. This chain connects TRBV29-1 to TRBJ2-7; D may be TRBD1 or TRBD2 (5 bases each). This sequence was found in a man aged 30 to 45 in good health. CDR3 DNA sequence: TGCAGCGTTGAACTGAGGGGCAGCGAAAACTACGAGCAGTACTTC. It translates to CSVELRGSENYEQYF.